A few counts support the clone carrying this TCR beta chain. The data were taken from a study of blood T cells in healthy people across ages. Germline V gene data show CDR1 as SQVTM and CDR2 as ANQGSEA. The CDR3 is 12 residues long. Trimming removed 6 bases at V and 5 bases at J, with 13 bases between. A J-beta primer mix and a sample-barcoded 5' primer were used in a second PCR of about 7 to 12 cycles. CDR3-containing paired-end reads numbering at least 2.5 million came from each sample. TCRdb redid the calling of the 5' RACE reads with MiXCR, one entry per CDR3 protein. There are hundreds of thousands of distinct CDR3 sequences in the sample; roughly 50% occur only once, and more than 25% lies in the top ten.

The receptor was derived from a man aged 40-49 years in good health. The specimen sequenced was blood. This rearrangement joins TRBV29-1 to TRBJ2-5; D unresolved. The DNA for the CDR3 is TGCAGCGTCCGGGCCCTCCGGGAGACCCAGTACTTC. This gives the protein CSVRALRETQYF.